The 27 T cell receptor beta chains presented below share a single source sample, sequenced in a study of cytomegalovirus exposure and HLA in healthy donors. A multiplex PCR was run with 60 Vbeta primers and 13 Jbeta primers. Here immunoSEQ multiplex PCR was the method, and the copy in TCRdb shows in-frame clones only, minus some. Of 120,000 to 150,000 clones listed, around 77% are singletons. Sequenced material: PBMCs. The origin of the receptors is a woman aged 45-65 years in good health and CMV-seronegative.

The V call is TRBV5-4, the J call TRBJ1-1; D is perhaps TRBD1 (5 bases). V lost 4 bases to trimming and J lost 7 bases, with 11 bases between them. CDR3 length equals 12 residues. The germline CDR1 and CDR2 sequences are SGHNT and YYREEE (reference sequence). As DNA, the CDR3 is TGTGCCAGCAGCGGGGGGGGGTTTGAAGCTTTCTTT. This gives the protein CASSGGGFEAFF.

This clone was observed a handful of times. This chain connects TRBV7-2 to TRBJ1-6, with 12 bases aligning to TRBD1. J gave up 10 bases and V 6 bases, and 7 bases lay outside the gene matches. Germline V lookup: CDR1 SGHTA, CDR2 FQGNSA. CDR3 size: 15 residues. CDR3 in amino acids: CASRTGTGGHSPLHF. Here the CDR3 DNA reads TGTGCCAGCAGAACCGGGACAGGGGGCCACTCACCCCTCCACTTT.

The CDR3 spells CASRREGTDTQYF. The CDR3 DNA reads TGTGCCAGCCGCAGGGAGGGTACGGATACGCAGTATTTT. The chain links TRBV6-5 to TRBJ2-3; 7 bases line up with TRBD2. Trimming took 8 bases from V and 6 from J; bases not matched to a gene: 8. CDR3 size: 13 residues. Germline V gene data show CDR1 as MNHEY and CDR2 as SVGAGI.

This rearrangement joins TRBV5-6 to TRBJ1-1; 8 bases agree with TRBD1. Germline lookup yields CDR1 SGHDT and CDR2 YYEEEE. The CDR3 is made up of 15 amino acids. With 1 base clipped from V and 6 bases from J, the junction kept 8 bases outside the gene matches. The CDR3 region is CASSLSPDRVAEAFF. The CDR3 nucleotides are TGTGCCAGCAGCTTGAGTCCGGACAGGGTCGCTGAAGCTTTCTTT.

The rearrangement joins TRBV19 to TRBJ2-3, with 7 bases fitting TRBD2. This CDR3 contains 14 residues. From germline, CDR1 is LNHDA and CDR2 SQIVND (reference sequence). V was clipped by 9 bases and J by 1 base; unmatched bases: 7. The CDR3 DNA sequence: TGTGCCAGCCGGACAACTAGCGGCACAGATACGCAGTATTTT. Protein product: CASRTTSGTDTQYF.

This clone has a single count. This chain connects TRBV4-1 to TRBJ2-1, with D possibly TRBD2 on 5 matching bases. The CDR3 sequence is 19 residues long. V lost 1 base and J lost 2, with 21 bases in between. Germline CDR1 is MGHRA and CDR2 is YSYEKL. The CDR3 region has the DNA TGCGCCAGCAGCCAAGTTTTTCCGGGGTTACCGGATACCTACAATGAGCAGTTCTTC. This sequence encodes CASSQVFPGLPDTYNEQFF.

This clone was detected only a few times. The chain is built from TRBV10-3 and TRBJ2-2; TRBD2 matches 14 bases. Germline V gives CDR1 ENHRY, CDR2 SYGVKD. The CDR3 extends over 20 amino acids. The ends lost 7 bases at V and 1 base at J; junction bases unmatched: 14. The CDR3 loop reads CAITGTSGGPTTQNTGELFF. The CDR3 DNA is TGTGCCATCACTGGGACTAGCGGGGGCCCCACTACTCAGAACACCGGGGAGCTGTTTTTT.

The J gene is TRBJ2-7, the V gene TRBV5-6; no firm D call. Trimming left V 0 bases short and J 3 bases short, with 22 bases between. Looked up from germline, CDR1 is SGHDT and CDR2 is YYEEEE. The CDR3 runs 18 residues. CDR3 in amino acids: CASSLAGAGNYKDYEQYF. The CDR3 DNA reads TGTGCCAGCAGCTTGGCTGGCGCAGGAAATTATAAAGACTACGAGCAGTACTTC.

The chain couples TRBV7-8 to TRBJ2-1; no definite D call. V shed 5 bases and J shed 4 bases, with 3 bases lying between them. Per the germline V gene, CDR1 is SGHVS and CDR2 is FQNEAQ. This CDR3 comprises 11 residues. This chain's CDR3 is CASSPYNEQFF. In nucleotides, the CDR3 is TGTGCCAGCAGCCCGTACAATGAGCAGTTCTTC.

This clone was recorded a few times. The chain uses TRBV19 and TRBJ1-2, with D possibly being TRBD1 (6 bases). The ends were cut back, 8 bases at V and 2 bases at J, with 15 bases in the middle. CDR1 is LNHDA, CDR2 SQIVND, per germline (reference sequence). The CDR3 has 14 residues. The CDR3 here is CASSKSRGNYGYTF. The CDR3, as DNA: TGTGCCAGTTCCAAATCCAGGGGAAACTATGGCTACACCTTC.

This clone was recorded once. This rearrangement joins TRBV6-5 to TRBJ1-1; TRBD1 agrees at 9 bases. Losses at the gene ends were 5 bases for V and 6 bases for J; bases not matched to a gene: 4. Germline values: CDR1 MNHEY, CDR2 SVGAGI. This CDR3 has 13 amino acids. CDR3 sequence reads: CASSMGQGAEAFF. CDR3 in DNA: TGTGCCAGCAGTATGGGACAGGGCGCTGAAGCTTTCTTT.

As regards this clone: The junction differs from germline at one of its ends, possibly a read error. This rearrangement joins TRBV7-9 to TRBJ1-3, with D possibly being TRBD1 (6 bases). The CDR3 sequence is 12 residues long. CDR1 SEHNR and CDR2 FQNEAQ come from the germline V gene (reference sequence). The CDR3, as DNA: TGTGCCAGCAGTTCTATGGGGGGGCCCCTGGATTTT. Translation: CASSSMGGPLDF.

V gene TRBV5-1 combines with J gene TRBJ1-1; 7 bases fit TRBD1. CDR1 is SGHRS and CDR2 is YFSETQ in the germline V gene. V was pared by 4 bases and J by 1 base, with 10 bases of the junction left unmatched. The CDR3 is made up of 16 amino acids. The CDR3 reads CASSKLQGTANTEAFF. DNA for the CDR3: TGCGCCAGCAGCAAACTACAGGGGACTGCGAACACTGAAGCTTTCTTT.

This clone was seen only a few times. V and J are TRBV4-1 and TRBJ1-4; D remains unclear. Germline CDR1 is MGHRA and CDR2 is YSYEKL. V lost 1 base to trimming and J lost 7 bases, with 10 bases between them. The CDR3 has 14 residues. The CDR3 DNA is TGCGCCAGCAGCCAAGGGCGGGAAGGTGAAAAACTGTTTTTT. Its protein is CASSQGREGEKLFF.

The chain links TRBV28 to TRBJ1-2, with 9 bases identical to TRBD1. This CDR3 spans 16 amino acids. J gave up 4 bases and V 6 bases, and 12 bases lay outside the gene matches. Germline CDR1 is MDHEN and CDR2 is SYDVKM. This CDR3 reads CASRPDRGGVFYGYTF. The CDR3 DNA reads TGTGCCAGCAGACCGGACAGGGGAGGGGTATTCTATGGCTACACCTTC.

The genes are TRBV4-1 and TRBJ1-5; TRBD1 is a possible D gene (6 bases). The length of the CDR3 is 16 residues. Germline CDR1 MGHRA, CDR2 YSYEKL. With 4 bases removed from V and 4 bases from J, the gap between germline ends came to 17 bases. CDR3 region: CASSRLRGGGNQPQHF. Here the CDR3 DNA reads TGCGCCAGCAGCCGCCTGAGAGGGGGGGGGAATCAGCCCCAGCATTTT.

The CDR3 DNA follows: TGTGCCAGTAGCGTACTAGCGGGGTCTCTAGAGCAGTTCTTC. Amino acid sequence: CASSVLAGSLEQFF. This chain links TRBV19 with TRBJ2-1, with 10 bases identical to TRBD2. The V gene's germline CDR1 is LNHDA and CDR2 SQIVND (reference sequence). Trimming took 6 bases from V and 10 from J; bases not matched to a gene: 9. The CDR3 consists of 14 residues.

The rearrangement uses TRBV5-1 and TRBJ1-3, with TRBD1 identical over 9 bases. The junction had 8 bases not matched to a gene; V was cut back by 4 bases and J by 0 bases. The CDR3 loop spans 17 amino acids. Germline lookup yields CDR1 SGHRS and CDR2 YFSETQ. The CDR3 sequence is CASSPQQGAGSGNTIYF. DNA for the CDR3: TGCGCCAGCAGCCCCCAACAGGGGGCCGGCTCTGGAAACACCATATATTTT.

This clone was detected once. The chain uses TRBV4-3 and TRBJ1-3; D unresolved. The CDR3 totals 15 residues. Germline loops: CDR1 LGHNA, CDR2 YSLEER. V was cut by 0 bases and J by 1 base, with 7 bases left in between. In nucleotides, the CDR3 is TGCGCCAGCAGCCAAGAATCCGGGTCTGGAAACACCATATATTTT. This gives the protein CASSQESGSGNTIYF.

The J gene is TRBJ1-2, the V gene TRBV7-9; a possible D gene is TRBD1 (5 bases). Germline V lookup: CDR1 SEHNR, CDR2 FQNEAQ (reference sequence). The V end lost 4 bases, the J end lost 2 bases, and 23 bases lay between the germline ends. The CDR3 consists of 18 residues. CDR3 in amino acids: CASSSPGRITGRNYGYTF. The CDR3 DNA sequence: TGTGCCAGCAGCTCCCCCGGGAGAATAACAGGACGCAACTATGGCTACACCTTC.

This clone turned up a few times. The chain links TRBV2 to TRBJ1-2; weak D call: TRBD1 (6 bases). The V gene lost 7 bases and the J gene lost 8 bases, with 17 bases spanning the gap. Germline CDR1 SNHLY, CDR2 FYNNEI. The CDR3 has 13 amino acids. CDR3 nucleotides: TGTGCCAGCATTGGGCCAGGACAGATAGGCTACACCTTC. Its protein is CASIGPGQIGYTF.

The gene calls are TRBV5-4 and TRBJ2-2, with D perhaps given as TRBD1 or TRBD2 (5 bases each). The germline V gene has CDR1 SGHNT and CDR2 YYREEE (reference sequence). Trimming removed 4 bases at V and 1 base at J, with 14 bases between. The CDR3 has 16 residues. This CDR3 reads CASSMGVGENTGELFF. The CDR3 nucleotides are TGTGCCAGCAGCATGGGGGTCGGGGAGAACACCGGGGAGCTGTTTTTT.

The rearrangement links TRBV6-1 to TRBJ1-2, with D perhaps matching TRBD1 (5 bases). With 4 bases removed from V and 4 bases from J, the gap between germline ends came to 7 bases. CDR3 length: 12 amino acids. The germline gives CDR1 MNHNS, CDR2 SASEGT. CDR3 sequence reads: CASSGDSYGYTF. The CDR3 DNA follows: TGTGCCAGCAGTGGTGACAGCTATGGCTACACCTTC.

This rearrangement joins TRBV21-1 to TRBJ1-2; the table's D call of TRBD1 was not tested on the DNA. TRBV21-1 is shown as a pseudogene. This CDR3 contains 15 residues. CDR3 sequence reads: CASSYRQDPNYGYTF. The CDR3 DNA is TGTGCCAGCAGTTACAGACAGGATCCCAACTATGGCTACACCTTC.

This clone was seen more than once but under ten times. The V and J genes are TRBV5-1 and TRBJ2-3; D might be TRBD1 (6 bases). Trimming left V 3 bases short and J 2 bases short, with 13 bases between. The CDR3 is 15 residues long. Germline CDR1 SGHRS, CDR2 YFSETQ. CDR3 bases: TGCGCCAGCAGCTCCAGGGGATATATCACAGATACGCAGTATTTT. Translated: CASSSRGYITDTQYF.

This chain connects TRBV5-6 to TRBJ1-2; D remains unclear. V was clipped by 0 bases and J by 4 bases, with 13 bases between them. Germline V gives CDR1 SGHDT, CDR2 YYEEEE. The length of the CDR3 is 15 residues. CDR3 nucleotide sequence: TGTGCCAGCAGCTTGGGTCGGAGCCTAGGCTATGGCTACACCTTC. As protein: CASSLGRSLGYGYTF.

This clone has more than one count but fewer than ten. CDR3 amino acids: CASTLLVAGGQETQYF. The CDR3 DNA sequence: TGTGCCAGCACCCTCTTGGTAGCGGGGGGCCAAGAGACCCAGTACTTC. The rearrangement links TRBV2 to TRBJ2-5; the match to TRBD2 covers 10 bases. This CDR3 is 16 amino acids long. After removal of 7 bases from V and 1 base from J, the junction contained 9 bases not matched to a gene. In germline, CDR1 is SNHLY, CDR2 FYNNEI. Supplemented by reference TRBV2 and TRBJ2-5, the full variable domain reads EPEVTQTPSHQVTQMGQEVILRCVPISNHLYFYWYRQILGQKVEFLVSFYNNEISEKSEIFDDQFSVERPDGSNFTLKIRSTKLEDSAMYFCASTLLVAGGQETQYFGPGTRLLVL.